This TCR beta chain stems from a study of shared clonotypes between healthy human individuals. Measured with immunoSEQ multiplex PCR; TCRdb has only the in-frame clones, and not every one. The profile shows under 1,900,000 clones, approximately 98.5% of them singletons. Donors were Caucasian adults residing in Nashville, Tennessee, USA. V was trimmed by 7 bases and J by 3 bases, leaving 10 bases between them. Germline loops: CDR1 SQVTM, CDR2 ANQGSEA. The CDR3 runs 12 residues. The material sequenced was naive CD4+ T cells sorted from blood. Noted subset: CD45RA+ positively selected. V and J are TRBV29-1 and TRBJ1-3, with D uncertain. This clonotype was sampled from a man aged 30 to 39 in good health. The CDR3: CSALWGGNTIYF. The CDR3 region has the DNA TGCAGCGCCCTTTGGGGTGGAAACACCATATATTTT.